The sequence of this T cell receptor (beta chain) was determined in a study of shared clonotypes between healthy human individuals. Naive CD8 cells lacked CD45RO and underwent positive selection for CCR7, leaving out terminally differentiated effector memory CD45RA+ cells. Assay used: immunoSEQ multiplex PCR; TCRdb lists only in-frame clones, some missing. The sample has some 2,100,000 clones; 93% are singletons. As for this clone: The sample has other DNA sequences that encode this CDR3 too.

V lost 4 bases to trimming and J lost 4 bases; unmatched junction nucleotides: 5. In germline, CDR1 is SEHNR, CDR2 FQNEAQ (reference sequence). The CDR3 runs to 15 residues. Specimen: naive CD8+ T cells from PBMCs. The clonotype originates from a man between 18 and 35 years old in good health. Some clones in this sample may be carry-over from other donors' samples. The J gene is TRBJ2-1, the V gene TRBV7-9; 9 bases are a match to TRBD1. The CDR3 DNA is TGTGCCAGCAGCTCACCGGGACAGGGTTACAATGAGCAGTTCTTC. This gives the protein CASSSPGQGYNEQFF.